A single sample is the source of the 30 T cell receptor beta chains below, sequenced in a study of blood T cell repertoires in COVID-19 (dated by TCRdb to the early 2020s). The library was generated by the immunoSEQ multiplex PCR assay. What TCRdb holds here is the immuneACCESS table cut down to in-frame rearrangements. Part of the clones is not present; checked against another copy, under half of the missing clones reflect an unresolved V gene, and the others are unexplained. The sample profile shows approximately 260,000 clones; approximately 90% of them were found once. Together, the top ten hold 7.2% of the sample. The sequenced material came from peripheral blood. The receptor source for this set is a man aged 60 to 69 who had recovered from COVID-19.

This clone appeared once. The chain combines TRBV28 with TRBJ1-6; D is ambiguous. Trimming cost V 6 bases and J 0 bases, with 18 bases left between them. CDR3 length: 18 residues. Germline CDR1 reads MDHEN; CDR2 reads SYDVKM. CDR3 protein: CASSSSFRRSSYNSPLHF. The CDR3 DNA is TGTGCCAGCAGCTCCTCCTTCAGGCGAAGCTCCTATAATTCACCCCTCCACTTT.

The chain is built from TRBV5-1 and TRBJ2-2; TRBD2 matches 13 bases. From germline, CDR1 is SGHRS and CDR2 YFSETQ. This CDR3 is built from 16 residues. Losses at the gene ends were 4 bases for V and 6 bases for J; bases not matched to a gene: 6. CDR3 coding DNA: TGCGCCAGCAGCCCGGGACTAGCGGGGAGGCCCGGGGAGCTGTTTTTT. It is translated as CASSPGLAGRPGELFF.

CDR3 sequence (DNA): TGTGCCAGCTCACCAGGGGGGGGAAGGAACAATGAGCAGTTCTTC. The encoded protein is CASSPGGGRNNEQFF. The rearrangement links TRBV18 to TRBJ2-1; the match to TRBD2 covers 7 bases. There are 15 residues in the CDR3. From germline, CDR1 is KGHSH and CDR2 LQKENI. V lost 2 bases to trimming and J lost 5 bases; unmatched junction nucleotides: 6.

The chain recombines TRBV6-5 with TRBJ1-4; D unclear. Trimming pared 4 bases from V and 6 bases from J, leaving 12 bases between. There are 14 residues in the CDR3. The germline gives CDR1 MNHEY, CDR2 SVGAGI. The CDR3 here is CASSWRTAHEKLFF. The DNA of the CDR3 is TGTGCCAGCAGTTGGAGGACGGCGCATGAAAAACTGTTTTTT.

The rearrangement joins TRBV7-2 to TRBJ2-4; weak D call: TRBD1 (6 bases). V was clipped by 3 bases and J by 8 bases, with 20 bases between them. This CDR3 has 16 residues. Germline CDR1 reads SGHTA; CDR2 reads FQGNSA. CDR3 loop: CASSFHVNRALDIQYF. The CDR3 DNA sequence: TGTGCCAGCAGCTTCCACGTAAACAGGGCCTTGGACATTCAGTACTTC.

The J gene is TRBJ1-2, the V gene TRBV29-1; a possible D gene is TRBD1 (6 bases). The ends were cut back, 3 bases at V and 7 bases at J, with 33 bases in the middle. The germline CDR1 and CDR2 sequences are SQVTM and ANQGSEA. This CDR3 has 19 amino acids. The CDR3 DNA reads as TGCAGCGTTGACGATTGGCTATTAGGATATCGCGGGGGGCTAGGTGGCTACACCTTC. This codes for CSVDDWLLGYRGGLGGYTF.

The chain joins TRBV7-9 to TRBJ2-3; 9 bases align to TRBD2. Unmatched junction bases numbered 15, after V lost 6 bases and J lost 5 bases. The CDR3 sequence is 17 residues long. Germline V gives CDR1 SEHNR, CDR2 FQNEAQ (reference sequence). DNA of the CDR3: TGTGCCAGCAGTCGAAACCTAGCGGGGCGATTTAAAGATACGCAGTATTTT. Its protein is CASSRNLAGRFKDTQYF.

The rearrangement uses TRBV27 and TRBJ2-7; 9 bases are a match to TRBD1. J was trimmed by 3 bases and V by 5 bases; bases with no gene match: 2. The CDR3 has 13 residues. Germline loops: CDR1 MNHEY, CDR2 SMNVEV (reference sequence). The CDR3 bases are TGTGCCAGCAGTACGGGACAGGGCTACGAGCAGTACTTC. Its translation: CASSTGQGYEQYF.

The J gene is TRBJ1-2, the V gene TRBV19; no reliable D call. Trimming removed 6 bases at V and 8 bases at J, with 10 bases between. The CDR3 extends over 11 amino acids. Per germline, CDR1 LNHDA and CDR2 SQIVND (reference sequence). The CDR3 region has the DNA TGTGCCAGTAGAAAAAGTAGAGGCTACACCTTC. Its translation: CASRKSRGYTF.

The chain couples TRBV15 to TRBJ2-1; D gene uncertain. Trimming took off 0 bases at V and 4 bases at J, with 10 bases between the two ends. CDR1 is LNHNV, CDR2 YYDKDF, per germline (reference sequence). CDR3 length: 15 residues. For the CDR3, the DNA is TGTGCCACCAGCAGAGATCTACCGGGTTACAATGAGCAGTTCTTC. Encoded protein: CATSRDLPGYNEQFF.

The CDR3 region has the DNA TGTGCCAGCAGCTCCTGGACAGGGTTAAGACCAATCTCCTACGAGCAGTACGTC. Protein sequence: CASSSWTGLRPISYEQYV. J is TRBJ2-7 and V is TRBV11-2; TRBD1 matches 8 bases. This CDR3 has 18 amino acids. V shed 4 bases and J 0 bases; nucleotides not matched to a gene: 14. Germline assignment: CDR1 SGHAT and CDR2 FQNNGV.

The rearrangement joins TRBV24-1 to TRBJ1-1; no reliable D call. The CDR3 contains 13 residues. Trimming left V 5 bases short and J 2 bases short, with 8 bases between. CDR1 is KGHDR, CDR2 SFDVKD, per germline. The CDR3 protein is CATSAKSNTEAFF. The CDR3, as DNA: TGTGCCACCAGTGCGAAGAGCAACACTGAAGCTTTCTTT.

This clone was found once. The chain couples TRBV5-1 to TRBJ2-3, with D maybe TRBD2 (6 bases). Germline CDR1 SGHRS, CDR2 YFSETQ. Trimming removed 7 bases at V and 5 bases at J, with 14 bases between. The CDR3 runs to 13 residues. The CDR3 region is CASRLGPGDTQYF. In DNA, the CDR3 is TGCGCCAGCCGACTAGGGCCAGGAGATACGCAGTATTTT.

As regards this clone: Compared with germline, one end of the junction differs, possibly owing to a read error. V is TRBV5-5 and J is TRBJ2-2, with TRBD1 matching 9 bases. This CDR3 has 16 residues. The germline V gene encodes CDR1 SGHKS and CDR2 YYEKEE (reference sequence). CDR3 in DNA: TGTGCCAGCAGTTTGGACCGGGACAGGGATGGCGGGGAGCTGTTTTTT. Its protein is CASSLDRDRDGGELFF.

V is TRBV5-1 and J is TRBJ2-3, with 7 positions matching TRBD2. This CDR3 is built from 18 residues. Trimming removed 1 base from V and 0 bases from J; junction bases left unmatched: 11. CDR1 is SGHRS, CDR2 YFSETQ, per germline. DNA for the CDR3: TGCGCCAGCAGCTTGAAGACAAGCGGGGCCGCTAGCACAGATACGCAGTATTTT. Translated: CASSLKTSGAASTDTQYF.

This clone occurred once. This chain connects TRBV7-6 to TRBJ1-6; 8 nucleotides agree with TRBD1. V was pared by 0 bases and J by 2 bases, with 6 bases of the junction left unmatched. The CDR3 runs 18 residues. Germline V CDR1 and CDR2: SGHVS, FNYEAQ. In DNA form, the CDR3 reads TGTGCCAGCAGCTTAGCACAGGGGGGCTGGACCTATAATTCACCCCTCCACTTT. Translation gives CASSLAQGGWTYNSPLHF.

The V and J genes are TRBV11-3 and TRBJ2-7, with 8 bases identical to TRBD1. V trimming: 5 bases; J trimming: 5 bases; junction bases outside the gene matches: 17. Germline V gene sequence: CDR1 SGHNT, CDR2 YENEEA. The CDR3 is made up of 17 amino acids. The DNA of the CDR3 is TGTGCCAGCAGCCCAGGACAGGGCAAAAGATCCTACCACGAGCAGTACTTC. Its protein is CASSPGQGKRSYHEQYF.

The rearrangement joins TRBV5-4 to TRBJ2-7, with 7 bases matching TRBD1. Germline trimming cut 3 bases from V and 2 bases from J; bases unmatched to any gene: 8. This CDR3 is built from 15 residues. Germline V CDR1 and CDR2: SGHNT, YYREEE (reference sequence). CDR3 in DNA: TGTGCCAGCAGCTCGTGGACAGGAGGAACCTACGAGCAGTACTTC. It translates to CASSSWTGGTYEQYF.

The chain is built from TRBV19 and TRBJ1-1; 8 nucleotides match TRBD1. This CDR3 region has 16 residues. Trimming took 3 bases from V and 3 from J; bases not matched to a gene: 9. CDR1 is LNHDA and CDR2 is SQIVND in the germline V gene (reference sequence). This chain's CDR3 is CASSIPYRGADTEAFF. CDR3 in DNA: TGTGCCAGTAGTATCCCCTACAGGGGGGCGGACACTGAAGCTTTCTTT.

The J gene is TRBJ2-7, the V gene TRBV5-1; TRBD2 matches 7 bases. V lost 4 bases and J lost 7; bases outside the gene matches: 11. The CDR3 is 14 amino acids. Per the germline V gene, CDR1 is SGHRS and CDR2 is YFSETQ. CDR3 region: CASSPLRLAGEQYF. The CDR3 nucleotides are TGCGCCAGCAGCCCCCTCAGACTAGCCGGTGAGCAGTACTTC.

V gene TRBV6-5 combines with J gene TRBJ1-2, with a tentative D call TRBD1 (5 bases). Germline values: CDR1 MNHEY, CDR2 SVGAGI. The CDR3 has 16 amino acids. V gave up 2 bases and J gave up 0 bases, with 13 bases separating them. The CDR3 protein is CASSYRGASSNYGYTF. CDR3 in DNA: TGTGCCAGCAGTTACCGCGGGGCCAGTTCTAACTATGGCTACACCTTC.

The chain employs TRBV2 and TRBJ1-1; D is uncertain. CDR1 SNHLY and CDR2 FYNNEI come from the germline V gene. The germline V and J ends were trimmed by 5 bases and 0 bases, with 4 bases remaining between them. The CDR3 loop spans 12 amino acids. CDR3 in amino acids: CASSLMNTEAFF. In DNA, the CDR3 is TGTGCCAGCAGTCTAATGAACACTGAAGCTTTCTTT. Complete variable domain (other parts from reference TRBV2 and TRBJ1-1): EPEVTQTPSHQVTQMGQEVILRCVPISNHLYFYWYRQILGQKVEFLVSFYNNEISEKSEIFDDQFSVERPDGSNFTLKIRSTKLEDSAMYFCASSLMNTEAFFGQGTRLTVV.

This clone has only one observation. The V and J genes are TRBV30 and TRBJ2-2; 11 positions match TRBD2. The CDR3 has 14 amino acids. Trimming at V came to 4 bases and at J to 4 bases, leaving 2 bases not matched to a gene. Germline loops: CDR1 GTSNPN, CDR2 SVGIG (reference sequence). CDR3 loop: CAWTGLAATGELFF. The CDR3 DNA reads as TGTGCCTGGACGGGACTAGCGGCCACCGGGGAGCTGTTTTTT.

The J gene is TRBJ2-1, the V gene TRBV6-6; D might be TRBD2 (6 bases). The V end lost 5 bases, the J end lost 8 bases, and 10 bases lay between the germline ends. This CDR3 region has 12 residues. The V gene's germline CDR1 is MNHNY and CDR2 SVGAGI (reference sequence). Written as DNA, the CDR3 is TGTGCCAGCAGTCGAACGGGGGATGAGCAGTTCTTC. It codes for CASSRTGDEQFF.

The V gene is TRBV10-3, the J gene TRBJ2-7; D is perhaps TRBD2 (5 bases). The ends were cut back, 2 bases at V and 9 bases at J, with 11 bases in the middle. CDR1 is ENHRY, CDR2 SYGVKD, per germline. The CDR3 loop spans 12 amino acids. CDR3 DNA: TGTGCCATCAGTGAGGCCCCTCGGGGGCAGTACTTC. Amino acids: CAISEAPRGQYF.

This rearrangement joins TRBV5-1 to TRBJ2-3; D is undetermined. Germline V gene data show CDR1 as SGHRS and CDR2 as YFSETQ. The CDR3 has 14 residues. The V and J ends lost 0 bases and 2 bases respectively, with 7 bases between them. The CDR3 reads CASSLGAVTDTQYF. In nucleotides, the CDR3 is TGCGCCAGCAGCTTGGGGGCAGTCACAGATACGCAGTATTTT.

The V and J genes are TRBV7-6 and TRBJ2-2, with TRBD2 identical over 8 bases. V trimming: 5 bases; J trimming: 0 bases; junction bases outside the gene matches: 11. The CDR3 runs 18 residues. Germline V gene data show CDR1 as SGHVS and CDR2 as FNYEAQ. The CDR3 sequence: CASSPNGRGAPNTGELFF. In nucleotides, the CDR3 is TGTGCCAGCAGCCCCAATGGGCGGGGGGCCCCGAACACCGGGGAGCTGTTTTTT.

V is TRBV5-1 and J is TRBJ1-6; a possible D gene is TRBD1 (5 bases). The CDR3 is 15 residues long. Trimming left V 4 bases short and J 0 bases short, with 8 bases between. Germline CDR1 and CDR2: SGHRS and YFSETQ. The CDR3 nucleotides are TGCGCCAGCAGCCTCCAGGGCTCCTATAATTCACCCCTCCACTTT. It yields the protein CASSLQGSYNSPLHF.

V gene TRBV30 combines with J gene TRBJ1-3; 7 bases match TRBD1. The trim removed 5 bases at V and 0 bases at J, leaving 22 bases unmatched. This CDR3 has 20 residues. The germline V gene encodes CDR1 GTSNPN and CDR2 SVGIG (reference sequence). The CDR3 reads CAWQTAPGQLNTDSGNTIYF. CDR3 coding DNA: TGTGCCTGGCAGACCGCCCCGGGACAGCTAAACACCGACTCTGGAAACACCATATATTTT. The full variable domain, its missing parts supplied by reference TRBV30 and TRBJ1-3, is SQTIHQWPATLVQPVGSPLSLECTVEGTSNPNLYWYRQAAGRGLQLLFYSVGIGQISSEVPQNLSASRPQDRQFILSSKKLLLSDSGFYLCAWQTAPGQLNTDSGNTIYFGEGSWLTVV.

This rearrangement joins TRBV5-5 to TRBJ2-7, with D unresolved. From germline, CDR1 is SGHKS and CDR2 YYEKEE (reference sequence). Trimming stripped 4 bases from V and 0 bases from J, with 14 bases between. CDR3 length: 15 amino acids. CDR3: CASSIALGSSYEQYF. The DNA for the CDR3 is TGTGCCAGCAGCATAGCTTTGGGTTCCTCCTACGAGCAGTACTTC.